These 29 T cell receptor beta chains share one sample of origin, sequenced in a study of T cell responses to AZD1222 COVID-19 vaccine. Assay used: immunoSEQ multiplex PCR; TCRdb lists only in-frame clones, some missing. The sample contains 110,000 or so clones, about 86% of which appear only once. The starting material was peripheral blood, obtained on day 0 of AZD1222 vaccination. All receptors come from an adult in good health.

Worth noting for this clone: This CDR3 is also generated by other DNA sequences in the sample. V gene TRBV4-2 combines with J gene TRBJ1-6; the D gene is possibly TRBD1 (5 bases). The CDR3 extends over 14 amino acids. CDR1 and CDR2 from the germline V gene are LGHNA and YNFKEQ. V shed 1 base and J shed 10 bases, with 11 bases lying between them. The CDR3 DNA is TGTGCCAGCAGCCAAGGGGGCCACTACTCACCCCTCCACTTT. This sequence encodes CASSQGGHYSPLHF.

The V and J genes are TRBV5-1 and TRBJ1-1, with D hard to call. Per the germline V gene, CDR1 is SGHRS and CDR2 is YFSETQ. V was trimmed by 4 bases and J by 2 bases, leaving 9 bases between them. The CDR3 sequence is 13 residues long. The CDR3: CASSPGTNTEAFF. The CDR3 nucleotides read TGCGCCAGCAGCCCCGGTACAAACACTGAAGCTTTCTTT. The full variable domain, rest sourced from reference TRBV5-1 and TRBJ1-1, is KAGVTQTPRYLIKTRGQQVTLSCSPISGHRSVSWYQQTPGQGLQFLFEYFSETQRNKGNFPGRFSGRQFSNSRSEMNVSTLELGDSALYLCASSPGTNTEAFFGQGTRLTVV.

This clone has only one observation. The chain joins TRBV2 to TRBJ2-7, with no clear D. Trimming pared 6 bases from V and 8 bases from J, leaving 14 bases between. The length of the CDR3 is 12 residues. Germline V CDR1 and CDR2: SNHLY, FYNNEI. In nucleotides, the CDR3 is TGTGCCAGCAGACCTGAGCTTAAGAAGCAGTACTTC. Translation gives CASRPELKKQYF.

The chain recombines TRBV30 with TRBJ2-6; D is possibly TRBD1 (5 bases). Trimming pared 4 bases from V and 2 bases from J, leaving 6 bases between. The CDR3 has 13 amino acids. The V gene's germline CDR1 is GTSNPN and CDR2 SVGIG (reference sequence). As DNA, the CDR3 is TGTGCCTGGACAGGGCCTGGGGCCAACGTCCTGACTTTC. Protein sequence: CAWTGPGANVLTF. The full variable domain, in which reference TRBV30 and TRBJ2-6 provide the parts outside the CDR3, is SQTIHQWPATLVQPVGSPLSLECTVEGTSNPNLYWYRQAAGRGLQLLFYSVGIGQISSEVPQNLSASRPQDRQFILSSKKLLLSDSGFYLCAWTGPGANVLTFGAGSRLTVL.

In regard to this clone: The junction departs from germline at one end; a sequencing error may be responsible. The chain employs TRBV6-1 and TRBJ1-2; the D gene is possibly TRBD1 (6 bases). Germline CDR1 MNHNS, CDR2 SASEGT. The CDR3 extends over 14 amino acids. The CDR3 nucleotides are TGTGCCAGCAGCGAAGGGGGTCTGGGCTATGGCTACACCTTC. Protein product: CASSEGGLGYGYTF.

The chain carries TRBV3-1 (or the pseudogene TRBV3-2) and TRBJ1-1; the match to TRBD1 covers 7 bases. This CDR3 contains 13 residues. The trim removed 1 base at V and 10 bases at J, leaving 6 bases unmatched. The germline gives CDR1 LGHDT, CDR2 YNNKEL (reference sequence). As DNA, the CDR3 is TGTGCCAGCAGCCAAGTTGAGGGGGCGCGAGCTTTCTTT. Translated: CASSQVEGARAFF.

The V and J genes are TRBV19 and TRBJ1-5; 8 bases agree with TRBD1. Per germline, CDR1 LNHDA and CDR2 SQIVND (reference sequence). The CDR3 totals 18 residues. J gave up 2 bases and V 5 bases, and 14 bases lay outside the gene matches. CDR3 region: CASSPGQGRGSGNQPQHF. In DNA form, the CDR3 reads TGTGCCAGTAGTCCTGGACAGGGACGAGGGTCTGGCAATCAGCCCCAGCATTTT.

CDR3 protein: CASSLAEGGLNIQYF. The CDR3 DNA reads as TGTGCCAGCAGCTTGGCCGAGGGGGGTCTAAACATTCAGTACTTC. The chain links TRBV5-6 to TRBJ2-4, with D perhaps assigned TRBD1 or TRBD2 (6 bases each). The V and J ends lost 0 bases and 6 bases respectively, with 13 bases between them. Germline V gene sequence: CDR1 SGHDT, CDR2 YYEEEE. The CDR3 totals 15 residues.

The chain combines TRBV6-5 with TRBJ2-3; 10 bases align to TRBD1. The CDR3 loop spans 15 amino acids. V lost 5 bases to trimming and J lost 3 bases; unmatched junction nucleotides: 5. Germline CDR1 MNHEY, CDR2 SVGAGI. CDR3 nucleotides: TGTGCCAGCAGTCCCGGGACAGGGGAGACAGATACGCAGTATTTT. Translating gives CASSPGTGETDTQYF.

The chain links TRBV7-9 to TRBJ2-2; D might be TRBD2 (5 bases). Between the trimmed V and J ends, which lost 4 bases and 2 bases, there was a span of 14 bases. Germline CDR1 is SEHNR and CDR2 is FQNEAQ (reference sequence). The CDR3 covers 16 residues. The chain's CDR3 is CASSSGSGFNTGELFF. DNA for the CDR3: TGTGCCAGCAGCTCGGGCAGCGGTTTCAACACCGGGGAGCTGTTTTTT.

The CDR3 is CASSKAQADQPQHF. In DNA form, the CDR3 reads TGTGCCAGCAGTAAGGCGCAGGCTGATCAGCCCCAGCATTTT. The chain employs TRBV28 and TRBJ1-5; D is unclear. The CDR3 extends over 14 amino acids. The V gene's germline CDR1 is MDHEN and CDR2 SYDVKM. Deletions cut 5 bases from V and 5 bases from J, with 13 bases between. Full variable domain (outside the CDR3, taken from reference TRBV28 and TRBJ1-5): DVKVTQSSRYLVKRTGEKVFLECVQDMDHENMFWYRQDPGLGLRLIYFSYDVKMKEKGDIPEGYSVSREKKERFSLILESASTNQTSMYLCASSKAQADQPQHFGDGTRLSIL.

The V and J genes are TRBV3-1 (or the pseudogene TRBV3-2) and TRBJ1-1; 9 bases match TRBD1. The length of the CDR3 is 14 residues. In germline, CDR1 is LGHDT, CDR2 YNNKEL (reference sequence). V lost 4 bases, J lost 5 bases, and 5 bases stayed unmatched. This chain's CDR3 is CASSPSDRGTEAFF. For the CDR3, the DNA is TGTGCCAGCAGCCCCTCCGACAGGGGGACTGAAGCTTTCTTT.

The CDR3 nucleotides read TGTGCCAGCAGCTTTCGGGGCTATGGCTACACCTTC. Translation: CASSFRGYGYTF. This rearrangement joins TRBV5-6 to TRBJ1-2; D remains unclear. This CDR3 comprises 12 residues. Trimming shortened V by 2 bases and J by 4 bases, and 6 bases separated the two germline ends. CDR1 and CDR2 (germline): SGHDT, YYEEEE.

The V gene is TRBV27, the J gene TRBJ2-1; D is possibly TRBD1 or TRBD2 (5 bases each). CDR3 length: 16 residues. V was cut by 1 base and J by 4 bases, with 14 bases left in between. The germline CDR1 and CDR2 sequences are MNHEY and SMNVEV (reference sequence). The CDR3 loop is CASSLLGPTGYNEQFF. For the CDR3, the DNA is TGTGCCAGCAGTTTATTGGGACCGACGGGTTACAATGAGCAGTTCTTC.

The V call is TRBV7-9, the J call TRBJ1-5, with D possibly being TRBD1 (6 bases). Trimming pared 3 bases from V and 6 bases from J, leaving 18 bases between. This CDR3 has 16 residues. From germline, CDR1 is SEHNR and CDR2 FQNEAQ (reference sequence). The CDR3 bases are TGTGCCAGCAGCTTTGGGGACACCGGTTATGGTCAGCCCCAGCATTTT. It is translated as CASSFGDTGYGQPQHF.

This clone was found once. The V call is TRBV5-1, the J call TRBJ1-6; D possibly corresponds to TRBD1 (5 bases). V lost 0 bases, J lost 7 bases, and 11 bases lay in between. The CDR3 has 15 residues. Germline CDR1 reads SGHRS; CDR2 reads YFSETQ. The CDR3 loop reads CASSLGGEGNSPLHF. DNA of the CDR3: TGCGCCAGCAGCTTGGGGGGGGAAGGGAATTCACCCCTCCACTTT.

The CDR3 sequence: CSGVQGRNQETQYF. In DNA form, the CDR3 reads TGCAGCGGGGTCCAGGGGCGGAATCAAGAGACCCAGTACTTC. The chain uses TRBV29-1 and TRBJ2-5; D might be TRBD1 (6 bases). The CDR3 loop spans 14 amino acids. The germline CDR1 and CDR2 sequences are SQVTM and ANQGSEA. Trimming cost V 7 bases and J 2 bases, with 17 bases left between them.

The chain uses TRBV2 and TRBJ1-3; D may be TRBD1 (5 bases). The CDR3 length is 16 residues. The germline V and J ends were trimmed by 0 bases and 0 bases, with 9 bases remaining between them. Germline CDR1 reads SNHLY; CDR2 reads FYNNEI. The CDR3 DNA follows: TGTGCCAGCAGTGAAGCCGGGACGGGCTCTGGAAACACCATATATTTT. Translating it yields CASSEAGTGSGNTIYF.

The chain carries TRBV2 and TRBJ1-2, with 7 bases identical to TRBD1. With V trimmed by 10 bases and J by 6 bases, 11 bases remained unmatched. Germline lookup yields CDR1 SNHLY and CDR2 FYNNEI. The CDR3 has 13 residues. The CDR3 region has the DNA TGTGCCACAGGACGACAGGGAGGCGATGGCTACACCTTC. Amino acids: CATGRQGGDGYTF.

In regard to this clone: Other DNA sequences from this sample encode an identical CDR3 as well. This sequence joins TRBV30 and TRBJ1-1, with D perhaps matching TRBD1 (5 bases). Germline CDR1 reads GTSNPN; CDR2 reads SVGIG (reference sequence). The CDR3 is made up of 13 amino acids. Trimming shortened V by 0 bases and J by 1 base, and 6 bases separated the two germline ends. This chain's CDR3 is CAWSVGGNTEAFF. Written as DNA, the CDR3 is TGTGCCTGGAGTGTTGGGGGGAACACTGAAGCTTTCTTT.

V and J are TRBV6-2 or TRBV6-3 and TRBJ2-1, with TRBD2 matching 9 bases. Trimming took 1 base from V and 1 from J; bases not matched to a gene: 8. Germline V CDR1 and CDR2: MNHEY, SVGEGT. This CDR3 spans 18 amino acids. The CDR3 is CASSYFPPSGKSYNEQFF. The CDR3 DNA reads TGTGCCAGCAGTTACTTTCCCCCTAGCGGGAAGTCCTACAATGAGCAGTTCTTC.

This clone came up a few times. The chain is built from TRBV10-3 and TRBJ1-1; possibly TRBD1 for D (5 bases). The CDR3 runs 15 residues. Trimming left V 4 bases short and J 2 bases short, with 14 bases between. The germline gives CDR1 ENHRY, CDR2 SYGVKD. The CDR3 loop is CAISVGALTNTEAFF. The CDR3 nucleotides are TGTGCCATCAGTGTCGGGGCCTTAACTAACACTGAAGCTTTCTTT.

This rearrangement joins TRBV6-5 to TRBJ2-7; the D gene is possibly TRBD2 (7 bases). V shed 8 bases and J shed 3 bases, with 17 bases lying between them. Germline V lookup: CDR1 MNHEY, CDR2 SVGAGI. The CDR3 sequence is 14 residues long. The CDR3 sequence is CASGGGPQGYEQYF. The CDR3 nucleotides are TGTGCCAGCGGCGGGGGCCCGCAGGGCTACGAGCAGTACTTC.

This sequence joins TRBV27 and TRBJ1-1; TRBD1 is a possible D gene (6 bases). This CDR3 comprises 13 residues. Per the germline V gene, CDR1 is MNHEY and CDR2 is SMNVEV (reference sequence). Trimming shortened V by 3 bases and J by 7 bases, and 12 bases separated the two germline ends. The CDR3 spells CASSFHRAGEAFF. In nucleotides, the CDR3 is TGTGCCAGCAGTTTCCACAGGGCTGGTGAAGCTTTCTTT.

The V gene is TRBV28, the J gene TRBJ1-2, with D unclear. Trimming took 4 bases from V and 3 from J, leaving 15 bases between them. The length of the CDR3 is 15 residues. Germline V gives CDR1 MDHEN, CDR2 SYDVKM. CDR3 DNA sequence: TGTGCCAGCAGTTCCCCTCCCCCCCAACACTATGGCTACACCTTC. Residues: CASSSPPPQHYGYTF.

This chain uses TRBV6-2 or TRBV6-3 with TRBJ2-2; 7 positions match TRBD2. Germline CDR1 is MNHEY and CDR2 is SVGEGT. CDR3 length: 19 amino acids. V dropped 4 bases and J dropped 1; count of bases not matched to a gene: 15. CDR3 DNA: TGTGCCAGCAGTTGGCGTATTGGGGGGGGGAACCAGAACACCGGGGAGCTGTTTTTT. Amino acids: CASSWRIGGGNQNTGELFF.

The DNA for the CDR3 is TGTGCCAGCAGTTTCCCAGGGGTATCCTATAATTCACCCCTCCACTTT. Protein: CASSFPGVSYNSPLHF. The chain links TRBV6-2 or TRBV6-3 to TRBJ1-6, with D perhaps TRBD1 (6 bases). Trimming took 4 bases from V and 1 from J, leaving 11 bases between them. From germline, CDR1 is MNHEY and CDR2 SVGEGT. The CDR3 runs to 16 residues.

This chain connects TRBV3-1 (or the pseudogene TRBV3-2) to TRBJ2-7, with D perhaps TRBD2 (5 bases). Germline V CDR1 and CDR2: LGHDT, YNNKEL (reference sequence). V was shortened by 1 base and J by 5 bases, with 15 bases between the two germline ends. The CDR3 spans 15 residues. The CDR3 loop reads CASSQVVGVLNEQYF. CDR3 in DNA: TGTGCCAGCAGCCAAGTCGTCGGGGTCTTAAACGAGCAGTACTTC.

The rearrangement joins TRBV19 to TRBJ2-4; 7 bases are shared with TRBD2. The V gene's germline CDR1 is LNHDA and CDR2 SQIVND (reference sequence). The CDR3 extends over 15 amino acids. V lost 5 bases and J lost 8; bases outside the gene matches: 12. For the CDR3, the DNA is TGTGCCAGTAGTCCCCCCCACGGGGGAGGGTACATTCAGTACTTC. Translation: CASSPPHGGGYIQYF.